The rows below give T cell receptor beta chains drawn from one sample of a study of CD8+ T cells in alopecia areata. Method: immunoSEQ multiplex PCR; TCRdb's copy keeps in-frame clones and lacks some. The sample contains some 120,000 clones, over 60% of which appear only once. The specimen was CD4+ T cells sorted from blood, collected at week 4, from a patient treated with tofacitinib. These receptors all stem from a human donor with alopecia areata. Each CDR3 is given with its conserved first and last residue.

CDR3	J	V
CAISVEGVGTDTQYF	TRBJ2-3	TRBV10-3
CASSFIKNTEAFF	TRBJ1-1	TRBV5-4
CASRRTVNTEAFF	TRBJ1-1	TRBV7-9
CASSQQGQGSSNQPQHF	TRBJ1-5	TRBV4-2
CASRAQGGYNEQFF	TRBJ2-1	TRBV5-1
CASSAWGGRGDTQYF	TRBJ2-3	TRBV9
CASSLVPQETQYF	TRBJ2-5	TRBV7-2
CASKAGGTYNEQFF	TRBJ2-1	TRBV19
CASSGGESKNIQYF	TRBJ2-4	TRBV19
CASSRDRGYGYTF	TRBJ1-2	TRBV6-6
CAWSVAGGDNEQFF	TRBJ2-1	TRBV30
CASNPSGGVDTQYF	TRBJ2-3	TRBV25-1
CASGPPGLDNNEQFF	TRBJ2-1	TRBV12-5
CASSEGVRETQYF	TRBJ2-5	TRBV25-1
CASSLESGSQYF	TRBJ2-5	TRBV5-1
CASSLGFVAGAYNEQFF	TRBJ2-1	TRBV7-2